One T cell receptor beta chain is described in this entry. Its antigen remains unknown. Other DNA sequences in this sample translate to the same CDR3. The sample comes from a study of T cell responses to AZD1222 COVID-19 vaccine. Study-wide points: Clonal diversity may have been underestimated in mostly white British donors.

V lost 5 bases to trimming and J lost 3 bases, with 8 bases between them. Looked up from germline, CDR1 is MNHEY and CDR2 is SMNVEV (reference sequence). The length of the CDR3 is 12 residues. TCRdb's copy holds only in-frame clones and misses some; the assay was immunoSEQ multiplex PCR. The repertoire holds approximately 120,000 clones, with more than 75% as singletons. The source of this sequence is an adult in good health. This chain uses TRBV27 with TRBJ2-7; D ambiguous. Source: peripheral blood, taken on day 0 of AZD1222 vaccination. The CDR3 reads CASSLLGYEQYF. DNA for the CDR3: TGTGCCAGCAGTCTCCTAGGCTACGAGCAGTACTTC.